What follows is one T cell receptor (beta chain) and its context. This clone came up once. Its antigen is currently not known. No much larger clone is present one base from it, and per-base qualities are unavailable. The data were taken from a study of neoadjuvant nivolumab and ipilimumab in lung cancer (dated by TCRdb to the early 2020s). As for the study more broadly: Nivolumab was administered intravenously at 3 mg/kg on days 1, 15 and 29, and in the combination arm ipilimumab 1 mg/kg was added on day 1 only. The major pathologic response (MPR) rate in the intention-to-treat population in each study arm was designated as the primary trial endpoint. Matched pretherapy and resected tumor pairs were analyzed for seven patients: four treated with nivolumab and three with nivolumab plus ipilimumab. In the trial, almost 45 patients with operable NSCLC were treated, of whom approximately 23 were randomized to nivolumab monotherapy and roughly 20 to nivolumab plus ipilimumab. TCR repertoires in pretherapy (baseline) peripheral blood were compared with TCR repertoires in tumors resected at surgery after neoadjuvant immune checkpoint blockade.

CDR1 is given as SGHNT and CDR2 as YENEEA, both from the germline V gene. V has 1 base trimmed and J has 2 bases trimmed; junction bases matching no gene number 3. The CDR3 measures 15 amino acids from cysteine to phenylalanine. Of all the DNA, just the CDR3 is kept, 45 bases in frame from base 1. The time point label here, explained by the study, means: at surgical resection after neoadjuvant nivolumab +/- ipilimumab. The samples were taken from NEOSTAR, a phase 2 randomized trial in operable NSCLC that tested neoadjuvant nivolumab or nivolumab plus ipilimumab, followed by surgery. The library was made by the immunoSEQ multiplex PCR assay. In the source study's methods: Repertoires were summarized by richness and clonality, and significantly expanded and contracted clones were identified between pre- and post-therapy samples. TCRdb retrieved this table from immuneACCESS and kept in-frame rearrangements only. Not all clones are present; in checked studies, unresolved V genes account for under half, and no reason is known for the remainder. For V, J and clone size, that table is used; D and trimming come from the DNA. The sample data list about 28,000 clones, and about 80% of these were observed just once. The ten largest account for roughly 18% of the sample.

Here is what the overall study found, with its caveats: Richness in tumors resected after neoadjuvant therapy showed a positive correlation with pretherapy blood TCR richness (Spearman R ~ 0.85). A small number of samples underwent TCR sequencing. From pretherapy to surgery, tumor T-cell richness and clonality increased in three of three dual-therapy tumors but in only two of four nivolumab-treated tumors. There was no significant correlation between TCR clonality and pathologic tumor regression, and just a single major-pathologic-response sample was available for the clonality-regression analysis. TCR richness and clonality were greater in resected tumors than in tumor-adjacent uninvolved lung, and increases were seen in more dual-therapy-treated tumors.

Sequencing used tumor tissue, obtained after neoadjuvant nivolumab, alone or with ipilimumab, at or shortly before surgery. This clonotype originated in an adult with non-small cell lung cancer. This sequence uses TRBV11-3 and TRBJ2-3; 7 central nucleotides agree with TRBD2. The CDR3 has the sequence CASSLGRGNTDTQYF. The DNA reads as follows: TGTGCCAGCAGCTTAGGGCGGGGGAACACAGATACGCAGTATTTT.